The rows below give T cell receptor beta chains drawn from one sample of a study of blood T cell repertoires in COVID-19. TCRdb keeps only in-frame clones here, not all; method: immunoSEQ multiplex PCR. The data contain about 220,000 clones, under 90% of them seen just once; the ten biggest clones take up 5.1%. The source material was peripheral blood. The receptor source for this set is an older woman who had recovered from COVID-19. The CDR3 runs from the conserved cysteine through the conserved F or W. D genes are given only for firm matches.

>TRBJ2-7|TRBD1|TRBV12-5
TGTGCTAGTGGCGGGACAGGGGAAAGCGAGCAGTACTTC
CASGGTGESEQYF
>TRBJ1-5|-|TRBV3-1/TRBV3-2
TGTGCCAGCAGCCCCGGGAGCTCGACACAGCCCCAGCATTTT
CASSPGSSTQPQHF
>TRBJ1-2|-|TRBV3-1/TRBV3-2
TGTGCCAGCAGCCAAGCCCCAGTGTGTGAGGTAACTGATGGCTACACCTTC
CASSQAPVCEVTDGYTF
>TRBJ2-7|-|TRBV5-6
TGTGCCAGCAGCTTGGCCAGGGCCTACGAGCAGTACTTC
CASSLARAYEQYF
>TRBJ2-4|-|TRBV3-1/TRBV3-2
TGTGCCAGCAGTCTCCACGCCACTACTAGTCTAACCAAAAACATTCAGTACTTC
CASSLHATTSLTKNIQYF
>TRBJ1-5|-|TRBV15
TGTGCCACCAGCAATCCGAGCTTAAATCAGCCCCAGCATTTT
CATSNPSLNQPQHF
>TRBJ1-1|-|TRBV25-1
TGTGCCAGCAGTGAGCTGGGGGGCACTGAAGCTTTCTTT
CASSELGGTEAFF
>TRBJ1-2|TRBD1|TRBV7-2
TGTGCCAGCAGCGGAGACAGGGGTGGAGGCTACACCTTC
CASSGDRGGGYTF
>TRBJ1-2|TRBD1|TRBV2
TGTGCCAGCACGTGGCAGGGGGATGGCTACACCTTC
CASTWQGDGYTF
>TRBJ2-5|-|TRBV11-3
TGTGCCAGCAGCCAGGGTAGACAGGAGACCCAGTACTTC
CASSQGRQETQYF
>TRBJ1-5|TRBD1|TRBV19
TGTGCCAGTAGTGCAAGAAGGACAGGGGGCAGTCAGCCCCAGCATTTT
CASSARRTGGSQPQHF
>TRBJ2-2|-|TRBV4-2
TGTGCCAGCAGCCAAGATTCGGGGAACACCGGGGAGCTGTTTTTT
CASSQDSGNTGELFF
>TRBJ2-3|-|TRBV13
TGTGCCAGCAGCCCCCCCCGGGGGGCAAGCACAGATACGCAGTATTTT
CASSPPRGASTDTQYF
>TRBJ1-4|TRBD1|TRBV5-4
TGTGCCAGCAGCCCCACCGGACAGGCAACTGAAAAACTGTTTTTT
CASSPTGQATEKLFF
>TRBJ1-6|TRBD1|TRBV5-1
TGCGCCAGCAGCTCGACAGGGGGCGCGTCCTATAATTCACCCCTCCACTTT
CASSSTGGASYNSPLHF
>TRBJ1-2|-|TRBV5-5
TGTGCCAGCAGCTTTGACACCTATGGCTACACCTTC
CASSFDTYGYTF
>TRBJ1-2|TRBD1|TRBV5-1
TGCGCCAGCAGCTTGGGGACAGGGCCACATGGCTACACCTTC
CASSLGTGPHGYTF